The clone carrying this T cell receptor (beta chain) was picked up a small number of times. Using unique molecular identifiers, the investigators prepared the TCRbeta library. TCRdb re-analysed the PCR reads in MiXCR, keeping a single row per CDR3 protein. This sample has approximately 400,000 distinct CDR3 sequences, with approximately 10% found just once. The data are from a study of T-cell reconstitution after alpha-beta-depleted transplantation in children. The CDR3 has 16 amino acids. Trimming took off 5 bases at V and 2 bases at J, with 16 bases between the two ends. Germline V gene lookup returns CDR1 SGHTA and CDR2 FQGNSA.

This specimen was PBMCs from the stem cell graft donor, taken from the stem cell graft. The chain is built from TRBV7-2 and TRBJ2-4; no reliable D call. This clonotype was obtained from a human donor who donated a stem cell graft to a child with acute myeloid leukemia. The CDR3, as DNA: TGTGCCAGCAGCCCCGCGTGGTCCGGGTCCAAAAACATTCAGTACTTC. The encoded protein is CASSPAWSGSKNIQYF.